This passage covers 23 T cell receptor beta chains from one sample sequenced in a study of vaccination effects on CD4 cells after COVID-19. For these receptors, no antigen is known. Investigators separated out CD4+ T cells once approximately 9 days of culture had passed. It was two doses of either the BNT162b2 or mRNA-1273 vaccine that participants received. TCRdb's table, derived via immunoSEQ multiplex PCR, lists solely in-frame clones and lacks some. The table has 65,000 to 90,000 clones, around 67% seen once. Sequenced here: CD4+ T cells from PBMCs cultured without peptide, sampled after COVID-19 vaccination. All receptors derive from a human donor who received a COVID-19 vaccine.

CDR3 nucleotides: TGTGCCTGGAGTGCTCCTTACGGGGGGGCCTACAATGAGCAGTTCTTC. It translates to CAWSAPYGGAYNEQFF. The rearrangement joins TRBV30 to TRBJ2-1, with TRBD2 identical over 8 bases. After removal of 1 base from V and 2 bases from J, the junction contained 7 bases not matched to a gene. Germline V gene lookup returns CDR1 GTSNPN and CDR2 SVGIG (reference sequence). This CDR3 is built from 16 residues.

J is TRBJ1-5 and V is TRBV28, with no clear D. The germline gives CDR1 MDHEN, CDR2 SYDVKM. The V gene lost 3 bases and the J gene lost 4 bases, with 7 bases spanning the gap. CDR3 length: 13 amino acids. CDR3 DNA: TGTGCCAGCAGTTTGATAGGGAATCAGCCCCAGCATTTT. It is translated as CASSLIGNQPQHF.

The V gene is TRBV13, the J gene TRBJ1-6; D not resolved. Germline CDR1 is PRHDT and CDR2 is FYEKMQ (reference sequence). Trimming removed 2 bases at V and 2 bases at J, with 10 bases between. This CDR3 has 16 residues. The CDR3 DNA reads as TGTGCCAGCAGCTTACGTCAGGCGACCTATAATTCACCCCTCCACTTT. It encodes CASSLRQATYNSPLHF.

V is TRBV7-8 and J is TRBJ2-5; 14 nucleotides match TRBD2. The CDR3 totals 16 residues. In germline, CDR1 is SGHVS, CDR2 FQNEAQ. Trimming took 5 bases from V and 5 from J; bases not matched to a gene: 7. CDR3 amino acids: CASSPRLAGGPETQYF. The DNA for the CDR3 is TGTGCCAGCAGCCCCCGACTAGCGGGGGGGCCCGAGACCCAGTACTTC.

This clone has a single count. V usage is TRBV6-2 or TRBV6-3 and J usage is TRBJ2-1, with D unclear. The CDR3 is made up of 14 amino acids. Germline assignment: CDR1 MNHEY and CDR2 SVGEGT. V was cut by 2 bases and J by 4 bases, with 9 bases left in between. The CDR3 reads CASSYLTRYNEQFF. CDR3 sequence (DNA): TGTGCCAGCAGTTACCTCACCAGATACAATGAGCAGTTCTTC.

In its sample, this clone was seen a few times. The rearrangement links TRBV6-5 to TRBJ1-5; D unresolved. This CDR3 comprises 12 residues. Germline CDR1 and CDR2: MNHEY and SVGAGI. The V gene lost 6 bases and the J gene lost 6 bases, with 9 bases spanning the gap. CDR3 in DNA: TGTGCCAGCAGGGATTGGGCTCAGCCCCAGCATTTT. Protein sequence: CASRDWAQPQHF.

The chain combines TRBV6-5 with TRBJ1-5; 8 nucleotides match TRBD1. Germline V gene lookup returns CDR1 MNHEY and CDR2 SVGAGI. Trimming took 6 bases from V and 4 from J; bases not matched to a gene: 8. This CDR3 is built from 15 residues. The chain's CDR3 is CASSSTGQENQPQHF. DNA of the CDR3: TGTGCCAGCAGCAGCACGGGACAGGAGAATCAGCCCCAGCATTTT.

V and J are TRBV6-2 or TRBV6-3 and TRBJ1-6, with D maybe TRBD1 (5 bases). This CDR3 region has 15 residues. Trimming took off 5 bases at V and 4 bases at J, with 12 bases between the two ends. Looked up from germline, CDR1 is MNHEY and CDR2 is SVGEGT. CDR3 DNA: TGTGCCAGCAGTGAGCGAGACAGTTATAATTCACCCCTCCACTTT. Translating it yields CASSERDSYNSPLHF.

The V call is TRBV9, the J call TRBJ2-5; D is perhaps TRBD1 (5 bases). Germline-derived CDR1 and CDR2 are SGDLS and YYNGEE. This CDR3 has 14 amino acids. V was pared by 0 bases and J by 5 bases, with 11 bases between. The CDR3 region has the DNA TGTGCCAGCAGCGTAGAAGGGGTGGTGGAGACCCAGTACTTC. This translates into CASSVEGVVETQYF.

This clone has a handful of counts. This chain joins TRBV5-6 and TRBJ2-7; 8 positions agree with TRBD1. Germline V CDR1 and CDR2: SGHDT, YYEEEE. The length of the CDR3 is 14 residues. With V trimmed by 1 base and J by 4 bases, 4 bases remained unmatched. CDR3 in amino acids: CASSLLGQEYEQYV. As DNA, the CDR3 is TGTGCCAGCAGCTTGCTGGGACAGGAATACGAGCAGTACGTC.

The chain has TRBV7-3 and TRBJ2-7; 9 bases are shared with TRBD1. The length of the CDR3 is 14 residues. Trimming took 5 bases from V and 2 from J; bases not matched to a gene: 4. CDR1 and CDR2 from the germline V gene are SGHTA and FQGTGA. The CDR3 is CASSLDRGPYEQYV. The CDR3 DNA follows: TGTGCCAGCAGCCTGGACAGGGGCCCCTACGAGCAGTACGTC.

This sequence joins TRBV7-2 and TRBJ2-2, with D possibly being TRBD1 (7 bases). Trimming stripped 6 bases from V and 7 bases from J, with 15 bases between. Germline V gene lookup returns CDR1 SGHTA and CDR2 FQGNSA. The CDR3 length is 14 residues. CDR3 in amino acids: CASREGAGRGELFF. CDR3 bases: TGTGCCAGCAGGGAGGGGGCGGGACGCGGGGAGCTGTTTTTT.

CDR3: CASSPQGSQETQYF. Written as DNA, the CDR3 is TGCGCCAGCAGCCCACAGGGATCTCAAGAGACCCAGTACTTC. The chain carries TRBV5-1 and TRBJ2-5; possibly TRBD1 for D (6 bases). The V and J ends lost 4 bases and 2 bases respectively, with 12 bases between them. Germline values: CDR1 SGHRS, CDR2 YFSETQ. CDR3 length: 14 amino acids.

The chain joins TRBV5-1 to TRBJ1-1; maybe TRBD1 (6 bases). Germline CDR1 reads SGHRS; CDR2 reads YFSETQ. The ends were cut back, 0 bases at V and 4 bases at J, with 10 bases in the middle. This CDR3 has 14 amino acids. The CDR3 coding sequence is TGCGCCAGCAGCTTGGTTGTCAGGGGCACTGAAGCTTTCTTT. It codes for CASSLVVRGTEAFF.

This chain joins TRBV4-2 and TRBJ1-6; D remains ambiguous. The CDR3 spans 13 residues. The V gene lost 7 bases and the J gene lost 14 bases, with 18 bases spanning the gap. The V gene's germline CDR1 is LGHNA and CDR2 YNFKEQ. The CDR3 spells CASNSQGTESLHF. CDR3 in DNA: TGTGCCAGCAATTCACAAGGAACGGAGTCCCTCCACTTT.

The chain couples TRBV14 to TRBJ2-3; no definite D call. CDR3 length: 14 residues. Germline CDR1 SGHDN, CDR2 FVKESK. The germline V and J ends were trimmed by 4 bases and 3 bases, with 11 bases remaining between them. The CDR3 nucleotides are TGTGCCAGCAGCCTTGGGGTCAAGACAGATACGCAGTATTTT. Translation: CASSLGVKTDTQYF. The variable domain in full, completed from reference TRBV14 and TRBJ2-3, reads EAGVTQFPSHSVIEKGQTVTLRCDPISGHDNLYWYRRVMGKEIKFLLHFVKESKQDESGMPNNRFLAERTGGTYSTLKVQPAELEDSGVYFCASSLGVKTDTQYFGPGTRLTVL.

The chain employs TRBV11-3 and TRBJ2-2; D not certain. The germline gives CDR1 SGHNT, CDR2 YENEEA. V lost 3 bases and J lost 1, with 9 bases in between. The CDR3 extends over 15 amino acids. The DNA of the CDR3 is TGTGCCAGCAGCTTGGGCAGTGAGAACACCGGGGAGCTGTTTTTT. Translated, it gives CASSLGSENTGELFF.

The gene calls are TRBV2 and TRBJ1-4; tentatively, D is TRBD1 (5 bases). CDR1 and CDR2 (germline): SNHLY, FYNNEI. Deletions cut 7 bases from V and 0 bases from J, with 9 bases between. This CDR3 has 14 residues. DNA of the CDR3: TGTGCCAGCAAAACGACAGCAACTAATGAAAAACTGTTTTTT. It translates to CASKTTATNEKLFF.

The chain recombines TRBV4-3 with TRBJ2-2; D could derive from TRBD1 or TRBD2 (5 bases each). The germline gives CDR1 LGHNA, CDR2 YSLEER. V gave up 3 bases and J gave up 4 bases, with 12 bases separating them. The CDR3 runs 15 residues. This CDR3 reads CASSHRPGLTGELFF. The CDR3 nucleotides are TGCGCCAGCAGCCACCGCCCGGGGCTCACCGGGGAGCTGTTTTTT.

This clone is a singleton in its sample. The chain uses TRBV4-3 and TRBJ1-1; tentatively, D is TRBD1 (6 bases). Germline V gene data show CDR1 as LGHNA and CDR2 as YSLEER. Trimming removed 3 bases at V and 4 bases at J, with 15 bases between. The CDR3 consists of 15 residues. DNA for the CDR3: TGCGCCAGCAGCCACGTACTGTCACAGGGCACTGAAGCTTTCTTT. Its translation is CASSHVLSQGTEAFF.

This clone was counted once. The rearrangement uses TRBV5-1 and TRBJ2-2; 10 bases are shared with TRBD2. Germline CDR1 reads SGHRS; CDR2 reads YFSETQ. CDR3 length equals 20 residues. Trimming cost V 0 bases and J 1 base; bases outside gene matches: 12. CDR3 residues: CASSLARAGGLMRNTGELFF. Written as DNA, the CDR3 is TGCGCCAGCAGCTTGGCCCGAGCGGGGGGGCTAATGAGGAACACCGGGGAGCTGTTTTTT.

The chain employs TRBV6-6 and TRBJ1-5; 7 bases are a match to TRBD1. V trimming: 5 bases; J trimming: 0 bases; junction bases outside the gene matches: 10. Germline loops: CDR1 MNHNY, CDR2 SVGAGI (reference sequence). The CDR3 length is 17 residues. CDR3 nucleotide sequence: TGTGCCAGCAGTCCACCGGGGGACAGCACTAGCAATCAGCCCCAGCATTTT. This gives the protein CASSPPGDSTSNQPQHF.

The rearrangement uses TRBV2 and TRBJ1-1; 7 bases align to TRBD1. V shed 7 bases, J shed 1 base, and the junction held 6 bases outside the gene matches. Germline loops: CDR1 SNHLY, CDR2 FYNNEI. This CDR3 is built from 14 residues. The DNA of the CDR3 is TGTGCCAGCACCATCGGGACAGCGAACACTGAAGCTTTCTTT. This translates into CASTIGTANTEAFF.